These 24 T cell receptor beta chains originate from one sample sequenced in a study of molecular identifiers for immune sequencing clone quantification. MiXCR, run by TCRdb on the PCR reads, gives a single entry per CDR3 protein. The data contain 460,000 or so distinct CDR3 sequences, over 20% of them singletons. The sample was naive CD8+ T cells from blood, with Jurkat cell RNA spiked in. Noted subset: FACS-sorted CD8+CD4-CCR7+CD45RA+ naive T cells. Receptor source: a human donor in good health. Some libraries in this study had Jurkat cell RNA spiked in.

In this sample, this clonotype turned up many times. The chain combines TRBV7-9 with TRBJ2-6; a possible D gene is TRBD2 (5 bases). Germline V gene data show CDR1 as SEHNR and CDR2 as FQNEAQ (reference sequence). Trimming shortened V by 6 bases and J by 0 bases, and 12 bases separated the two germline ends. There are 16 residues in the CDR3. The CDR3 sequence: CASSGERNSGANVLTF. Here the CDR3 DNA reads TGTGCCAGCAGTGGTGAGCGGAACTCTGGGGCCAACGTCCTGACTTTC.

A word on this clonotype: No conserved phenylalanine or tryptophan is present at the end of the CDR3, so a read error is the likely explanation. This chain joins TRBV7-9 and TRBJ1-1; D is unresolved. From germline, CDR1 is SEHNR and CDR2 FQNEAQ (reference sequence). The CDR3 is 13 residues long. The V end lost 5 bases, the J end lost 5 bases, and 12 bases lay between the germline ends. In nucleotides, the CDR3 is TGTGCCAGCAGCCCAGACGTGGGAACTGAAGCTTTCTCT. The encoded protein is CASSPDVGTEAFS.

This clonotype was detected many times. The rearrangement joins TRBV18 to TRBJ2-7; D ambiguous. CDR3 length: 13 residues. Trimming pared 2 bases from V and 0 bases from J, leaving 5 bases between. The germline gives CDR1 KGHSH, CDR2 LQKENI. The CDR3 reads CASSPTSSYEQYF. CDR3 coding DNA: TGTGCCAGCTCACCAACCAGCTCCTACGAGCAGTACTTC.

With respect to this clonotype: This may stem from a read error, because a much larger clone lies one nucleotide away. The chain uses TRBV13 and TRBJ2-3, with 13 nucleotides matching TRBD2. The J segment lost 8 bases and the V segment lost 5 bases, leaving 10 bases of the junction unmatched. In germline, CDR1 is PRHDT, CDR2 FYEKMQ (reference sequence). The CDR3 runs to 16 residues. The DNA of the CDR3 is TGTGCCAGCAGCACCCGGGGACTAGCGGGGATAGGTACGCAGTATTTT. Protein: CASSTRGLAGIGTQYF.

In its sample, this clonotype was seen many times. This rearrangement joins TRBV6-2 or TRBV6-3 to TRBJ2-3, with 8 bases matching TRBD1. V lost 5 bases, J lost 5 bases, and 6 bases stayed unmatched. The CDR3 sequence is 14 residues long. Germline values: CDR1 MNHEY, CDR2 SVGEGT. The CDR3 DNA follows: TGTGCCAGCAGTCAGGACAGGGCGGGAGATACGCAGTATTTT. Its translation is CASSQDRAGDTQYF.

Many counts were recorded for this clonotype. This chain joins TRBV5-6 and TRBJ1-5; tentative D call: TRBD1 (5 bases). The CDR3 sequence is 14 residues long. The germline gives CDR1 SGHDT, CDR2 YYEEEE. V dropped 4 bases and J dropped 7 bases, with 15 bases sitting between them. The CDR3 sequence is CASSKTAFGQPQHF. DNA for the CDR3: TGTGCCAGCAGCAAGACAGCTTTCGGGCAGCCCCAGCATTTT.

As concerns this clonotype: The junction and the germline gene differ at one end; a read error may be behind it. This rearrangement joins TRBV15 to TRBJ2-4; 11 bases map to TRBD1. CDR3 length: 17 amino acids. Per the germline V gene, CDR1 is LNHNV and CDR2 is YYDKDF (reference sequence). Here the CDR3 reads CVTSRDRGELAKNIQYF. CDR3 nucleotide sequence: TGTGTCACCAGCAGGGACAGGGGGGAATTAGCCAAAAACATTCAGTACTTC.

As concerns this clonotype: A much larger clone is a single base away; this may be a read error. The V gene is TRBV6-6, the J gene TRBJ1-1; unclear D gene. The CDR3 consists of 14 residues. V was shortened by 2 bases and J by 1 base, with 8 bases between the two germline ends. Germline lookup yields CDR1 MNHNY and CDR2 SVGAGI (reference sequence). Here the CDR3 reads CASSYAEQNTEAFF. The CDR3 nucleotides read TGTGCCAGCAGTTACGCGGAACAGAACACTGAAGCTTTCTTT.

The rearrangement joins TRBV11-2 to TRBJ2-5, with 8 bases that match TRBD1. V was pared by 1 base and J by 6 bases, with 10 bases of the junction left unmatched. Per germline, CDR1 SGHAT and CDR2 FQNNGV. This CDR3 is built from 16 residues. The CDR3 is CASSLAWQGAIKTQYF. DNA of the CDR3: TGTGCCAGCAGCTTAGCTTGGCAGGGGGCAATAAAGACCCAGTACTTC.

This clonotype was seen many times. V and J are TRBV6-6 and TRBJ2-3; 7 bases align to TRBD1. The ends lost 2 bases at V and 5 bases at J; junction bases unmatched: 13. This CDR3 is 17 amino acids long. Germline CDR1 and CDR2: MNHNY and SVGAGI (reference sequence). The DNA of the CDR3 is TGTGCCAGCAGTTACGTAGTCGGACAGGAGCAGAGAGATACGCAGTATTTT. It encodes CASSYVVGQEQRDTQYF.

The table lists this clonotype with many counts. The chain recombines TRBV20-1 with TRBJ2-3; D tentatively fits TRBD1 or TRBD2 (5 bases each). Trimming stripped 5 bases from V and 1 base from J, with 16 bases between. The germline gives CDR1 DFQATT, CDR2 SNEGSKA (reference sequence). The CDR3 is 15 residues long. The CDR3 spells CSAPGAGEGTDTQYF. CDR3 DNA sequence: TGCAGTGCTCCCGGGGCGGGCGAAGGCACAGATACGCAGTATTTT.

This clonotype has a count of ten or more. The chain carries TRBV11-2 and TRBJ2-7; the match to TRBD2 covers 11 bases. The V gene end was trimmed by 5 bases and the J gene end by 4 bases; junction bases not matched to a gene: 4. Germline CDR1 is SGHAT and CDR2 is FQNNGV. The CDR3 extends over 14 amino acids. The CDR3 reads CASSHGTSGYEQYF. The CDR3 DNA sequence: TGTGCCAGCAGCCACGGGACTAGCGGATACGAGCAGTACTTC.

For this clonotype: A much larger clone differs by one base, so this may be a read error. The chain recombines TRBV12-5 with TRBJ2-5, with TRBD2 matching over 10 bases. V trimming: 5 bases; J trimming: 4 bases; junction bases outside the gene matches: 10. This CDR3 has 16 amino acids. The germline V gene has CDR1 LGHNT and CDR2 FRNRAP. The chain's CDR3 is CASGPALAGDRETQYF. The CDR3 DNA reads as TGTGCTAGTGGTCCCGCCCTAGCGGGGGACCGAGAGACCCAGTACTTC. The entire variable domain, with the rest obtained from reference TRBV12-5 and TRBJ2-5, is as follows: DARVTQTPRHKVTEMGQEVTMRCQPILGHNTVFWYRQTMMQGLELLAYFRNRAPLDDSGMPKDRFSAEMPDATLATLKIQPSEPRDSAVYFCASGPALAGDRETQYFGPGTRLLVL.

The chain combines TRBV6-1 with TRBJ2-7; D is unresolved. Per germline, CDR1 MNHNS and CDR2 SASEGT. Trimming removed 4 bases at V and 3 bases at J, with 16 bases between. The CDR3 extends over 15 amino acids. CDR3 residues: CASSGVTSGVYEQYF. The CDR3 DNA sequence: TGTGCCAGCAGTGGAGTCACATCAGGAGTCTACGAGCAGTACTTC.

This clonotype was found many times. V usage is TRBV29-1 and J usage is TRBJ2-2; D is unresolved. Per germline, CDR1 SQVTM and CDR2 ANQGSEA. The CDR3 sequence is 12 residues long. Trimming took off 4 bases at V and 1 base at J, with 4 bases between the two ends. The CDR3 coding sequence is TGCAGCGTTGTCGGGAACACCGGGGAGCTGTTTTTT. It yields the protein CSVVGNTGELFF.

This clonotype occurred many times. This chain joins TRBV6-5 and TRBJ2-7, with D maybe TRBD2 (5 bases). The CDR3 is 13 amino acids. The V end was cut by 6 bases, the J end by 7 bases, with 16 bases between. Germline assignment: CDR1 MNHEY and CDR2 SVGAGI. The CDR3: CASSPTSGKEQYF. As DNA, the CDR3 is TGTGCCAGCAGCCCCACCTCGGGGAAGGAGCAGTACTTC.

On this clonotype: One base away lies a much larger clone, so this may be a sequencing read error. The rearrangement links TRBV6-5 to TRBJ2-3; D is possibly TRBD2 (6 bases). The CDR3 contains 14 residues. The V gene lost 11 bases and the J gene lost 1 base, with 16 bases spanning the gap. Per the germline V gene, CDR1 is MNHEY and CDR2 is SVGAGI. The CDR3 reads CAGTRIAGTDTQYF. The CDR3 DNA reads as TGTGCCGGCACCAGAATAGCGGGCACAGATACGCAGTATTTT.

This clonotype was detected a few times. The V and J genes are TRBV24-1 and TRBJ2-2, with D maybe TRBD2 (5 bases). Germline lookup yields CDR1 KGHDR and CDR2 SFDVKD. The CDR3 totals 12 residues. Trimming removed 6 bases at V and 6 bases at J, with 7 bases between. The CDR3 is CATSPGSGELFF. The CDR3 region has the DNA TGTGCCACCAGTCCGGGGTCCGGGGAGCTGTTTTTT.

As for this clonotype: A junction end diverges from the germline sequence, so it may reflect a read error. The V call is TRBV5-3, the J call TRBJ1-4, with 9 bases that match TRBD1. TRBV5-3 counts as an open reading frame of uncertain function. This CDR3 contains 14 residues. This CDR3 is CASSYRDRDEKLFF. Here the CDR3 DNA reads TGTGCCAGCAGCTACCGGGACAGGGATGAAAAACTGTTTTTT.

The chain recombines TRBV29-1 with TRBJ2-7, with 11 bases aligning to TRBD1. This CDR3 has 14 residues. Germline values: CDR1 SQVTM, CDR2 ANQGSEA. Unmatched junction bases numbered 5, after V lost 6 bases and J lost 1 base. CDR3 nucleotides: TGCAGCGTCTCCGGGACAGGGGGTTCCTACGAGCAGTACTTC. The encoded protein is CSVSGTGGSYEQYF.

V is TRBV27 and J is TRBJ2-3; 11 bases match TRBD2. Germline V CDR1 and CDR2: MNHEY, SMNVEV (reference sequence). The CDR3 runs 16 residues. The trim removed 5 bases at V and 1 base at J, leaving 5 bases unmatched. In DNA form, the CDR3 reads TGTGCCAGCAGTACTCCGGGACTAGCGGGCACAGATACGCAGTATTTT. Protein sequence: CASSTPGLAGTDTQYF.

In this sample, this clonotype turned up many times. The chain carries TRBV28 and TRBJ2-3; TRBD2 agrees at 9 bases. The CDR3 sequence is 17 residues long. In germline, CDR1 is MDHEN, CDR2 SYDVKM. V trimming: 5 bases; J trimming: 4 bases; junction bases outside the gene matches: 13. The CDR3 DNA reads as TGTGCCAGCAGTAGTCGACTAGCGGAGGATACGGCAGATACGCAGTATTTT. Its protein is CASSSRLAEDTADTQYF.

This clonotype appeared many times. The chain is built from TRBV7-6 and TRBJ2-3, with 11 nucleotides matching TRBD2. Germline V gives CDR1 SGHVS, CDR2 FNYEAQ. This CDR3 contains 17 residues. V dropped 5 bases and J dropped 0; count of bases not matched to a gene: 7. CDR3 sequence reads: CASSALGLAVSTDTQYF. The CDR3 coding sequence is TGTGCCAGCAGCGCACTGGGACTAGCGGTTAGCACAGATACGCAGTATTTT.

Details on this clonotype: A single base separates this from a much larger clone, so it may be a read error. The rearrangement joins TRBV3-1 to TRBJ2-3; TRBD2 might be the D (6 bases). The CDR3 extends over 16 amino acids. CDR1 and CDR2 from the germline V gene are LGHDT and YNNKEL (reference sequence). The CDR3 loop reads CASSQVALATTDTRYF. The CDR3 bases are TGTGCCAGCAGCCAAGTGGCTCTAGCGACCACAGATACGCGGTATTTT.